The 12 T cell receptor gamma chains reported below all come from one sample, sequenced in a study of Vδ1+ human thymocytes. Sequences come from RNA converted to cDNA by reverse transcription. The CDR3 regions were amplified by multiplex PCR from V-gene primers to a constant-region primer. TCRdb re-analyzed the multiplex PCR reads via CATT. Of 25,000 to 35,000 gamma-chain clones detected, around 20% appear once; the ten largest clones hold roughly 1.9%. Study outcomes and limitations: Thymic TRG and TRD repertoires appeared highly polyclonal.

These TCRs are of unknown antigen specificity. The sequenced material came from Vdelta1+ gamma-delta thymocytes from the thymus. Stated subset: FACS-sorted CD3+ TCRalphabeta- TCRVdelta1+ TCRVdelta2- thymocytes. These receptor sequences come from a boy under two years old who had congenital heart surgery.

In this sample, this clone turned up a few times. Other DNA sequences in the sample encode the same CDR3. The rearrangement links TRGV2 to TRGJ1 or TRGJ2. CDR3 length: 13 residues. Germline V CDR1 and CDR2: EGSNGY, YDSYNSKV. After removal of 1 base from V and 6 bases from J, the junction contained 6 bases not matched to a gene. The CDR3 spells CATWDGRGYKKLF. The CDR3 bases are TGTGCCACCTGGGACGGAAGGGGTTATAAGAAACTCTTT.

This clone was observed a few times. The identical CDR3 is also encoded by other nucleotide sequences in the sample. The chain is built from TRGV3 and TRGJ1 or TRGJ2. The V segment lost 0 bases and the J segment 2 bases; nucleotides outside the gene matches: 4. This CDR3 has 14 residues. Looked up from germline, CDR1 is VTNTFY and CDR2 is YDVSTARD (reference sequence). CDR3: CATWDRSYYYKKLF. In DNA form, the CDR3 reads TGTGCCACCTGGGACAGGTCTTATTATTATAAGAAACTCTTT.

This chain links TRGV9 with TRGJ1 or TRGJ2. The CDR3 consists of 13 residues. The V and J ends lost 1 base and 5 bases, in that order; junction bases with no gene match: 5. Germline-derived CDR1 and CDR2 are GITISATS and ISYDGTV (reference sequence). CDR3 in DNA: TGTGCCTTGTGGGAGGTTGCAAATTATAAGAAACTCTTT. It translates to CALWEVANYKKLF.

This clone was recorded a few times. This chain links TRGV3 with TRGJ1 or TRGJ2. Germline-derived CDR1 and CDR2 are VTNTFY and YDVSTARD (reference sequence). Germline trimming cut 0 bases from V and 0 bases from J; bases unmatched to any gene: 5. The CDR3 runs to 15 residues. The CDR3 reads CATWDRLRNYYKKLF. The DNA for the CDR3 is TGTGCCACCTGGGACAGGCTCCGGAATTATTATAAGAAACTCTTT.

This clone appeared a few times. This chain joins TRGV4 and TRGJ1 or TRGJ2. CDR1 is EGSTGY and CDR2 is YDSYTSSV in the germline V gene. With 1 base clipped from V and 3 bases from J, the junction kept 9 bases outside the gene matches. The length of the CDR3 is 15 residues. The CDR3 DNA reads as TGTGCCACCTGGGATGGTCTAGTTGGTTATTATAAGAAACTCTTT. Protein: CATWDGLVGYYKKLF.

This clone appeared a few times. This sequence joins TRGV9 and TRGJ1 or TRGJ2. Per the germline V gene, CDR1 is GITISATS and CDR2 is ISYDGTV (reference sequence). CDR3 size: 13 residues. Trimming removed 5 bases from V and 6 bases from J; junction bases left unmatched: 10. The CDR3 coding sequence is TGTGCCTTGTGGGTTCTCAAACGTTATAAGAAACTCTTT. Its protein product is CALWVLKRYKKLF.

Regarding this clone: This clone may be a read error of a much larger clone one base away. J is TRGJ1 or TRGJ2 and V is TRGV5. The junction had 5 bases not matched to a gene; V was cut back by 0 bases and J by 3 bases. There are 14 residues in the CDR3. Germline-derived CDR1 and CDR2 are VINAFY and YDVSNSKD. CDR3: CATWDRPCYYKKLF. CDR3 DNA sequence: TGTGCCACCTGGGACAGGCCGTGTTATTATAAGAAACTCTTT.

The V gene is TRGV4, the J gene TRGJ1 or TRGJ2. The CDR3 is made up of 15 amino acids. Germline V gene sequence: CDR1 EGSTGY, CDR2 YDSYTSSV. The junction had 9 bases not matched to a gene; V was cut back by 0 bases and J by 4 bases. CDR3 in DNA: TGTGCCACCTGGGATGGGCCAACTCGATATTATAAGAAACTCTTT. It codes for CATWDGPTRYYKKLF.

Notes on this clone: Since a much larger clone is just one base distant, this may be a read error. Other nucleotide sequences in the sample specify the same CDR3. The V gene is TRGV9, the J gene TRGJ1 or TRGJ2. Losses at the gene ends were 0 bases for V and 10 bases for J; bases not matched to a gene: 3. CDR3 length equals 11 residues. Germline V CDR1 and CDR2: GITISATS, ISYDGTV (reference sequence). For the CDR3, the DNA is TGTGCCTTGTGGGAGGTGCTGAAGAAACTCTTT. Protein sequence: CALWEVLKKLF.

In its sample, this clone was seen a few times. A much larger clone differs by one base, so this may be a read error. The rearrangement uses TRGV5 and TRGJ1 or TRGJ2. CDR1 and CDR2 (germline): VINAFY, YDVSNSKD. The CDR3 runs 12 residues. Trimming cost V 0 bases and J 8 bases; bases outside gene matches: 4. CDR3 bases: TGTGCCACCTGGGACAGGCGAGATAAGAAACTCTTT. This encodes CATWDRRDKKLF.

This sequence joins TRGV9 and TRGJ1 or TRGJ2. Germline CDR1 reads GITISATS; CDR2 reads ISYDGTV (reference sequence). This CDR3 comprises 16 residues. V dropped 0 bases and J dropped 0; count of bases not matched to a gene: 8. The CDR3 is CALWEVLLSNYYKKLF. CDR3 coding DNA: TGTGCCTTGTGGGAGGTGCTCCTCTCGAATTATTATAAGAAACTCTTT.

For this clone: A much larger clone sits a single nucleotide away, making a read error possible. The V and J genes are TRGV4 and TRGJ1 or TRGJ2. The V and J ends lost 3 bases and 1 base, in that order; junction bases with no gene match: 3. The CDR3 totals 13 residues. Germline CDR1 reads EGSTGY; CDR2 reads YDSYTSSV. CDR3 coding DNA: TGTGCCACCTGGGATCGAAATTATTATAAGAAACTCTTT. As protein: CATWDRNYYKKLF.